This T cell receptor beta chain was retrieved from a study of spatial heterogeneity in lung cancer. Regarding time point: sample taken at primary tumor resection. Unsorted samples of tumor, nontumor lung or frozen PBMC had their whole RNA sequenced. The CDR3 runs to 15 residues. The germline V and J ends were trimmed by 4 bases and 0 bases, with 12 bases remaining between them. Germline CDR1 and CDR2: SGHRS and YFSETQ. A unique molecular identifier was attached to every TCR cDNA molecule. TCRdb re-called the 5' RACE reads through MiXCR, storing one row per CDR3 protein. This sample yields tens of thousands of distinct CDR3 sequences, of which roughly 15% are seen a single time; 7.2% belongs to the top ten.

The gene calls are TRBV5-1 and TRBJ2-3; D call uncertain. The clonotype originates from a male donor with early-stage non-small cell lung cancer. The sample consisted of PBMCs, taken at surgery. CDR3 residues: CASSPLGGSTDTQYF. The CDR3 region has the DNA TGCGCCAGCAGCCCCCTGGGCGGAAGCACAGATACGCAGTATTTT.